The entry below gives a single TCR beta chain sequence along with its context. The data were obtained in a study of T cell changes during pregnancy in multiple sclerosis. CDR3 length: 17 residues. V shed 4 bases and J shed 4 bases, with 20 bases lying between them. The data were produced by immunoSEQ multiplex PCR, yet TCRdb's version contains in-frame clones alone and is incomplete. The sample has about 44,000 clones, about 96% seen once. This specimen was peripheral blood, taken in the second trimester of pregnancy. The rearrangement joins TRBV23-1 to TRBJ1-5; the D gene is possibly TRBD1 (5 bases). TRBV23-1 is reported as an ORF; its role is uncertain. The sequence was collected from a female donor with multiple sclerosis, enrolled in a pregnancy study. This chain's CDR3 is CASSRIGGTRGNQPQHF. CDR3 nucleotide sequence: TGCGCCAGCAGTCGAATTGGAGGGACCCGGGGGAATCAGCCCCAGCATTTT.